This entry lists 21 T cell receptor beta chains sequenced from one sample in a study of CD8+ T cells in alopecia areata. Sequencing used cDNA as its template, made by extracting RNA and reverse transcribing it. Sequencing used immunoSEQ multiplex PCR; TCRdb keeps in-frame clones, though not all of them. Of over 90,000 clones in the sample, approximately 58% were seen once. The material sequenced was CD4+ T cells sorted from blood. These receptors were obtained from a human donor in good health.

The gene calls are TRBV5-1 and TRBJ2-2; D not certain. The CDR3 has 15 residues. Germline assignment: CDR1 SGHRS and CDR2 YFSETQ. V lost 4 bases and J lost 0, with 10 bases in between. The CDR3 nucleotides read TGCGCCAGCAGCCACGCGGTCGCGAACACCGGGGAGCTGTTTTTT. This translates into CASSHAVANTGELFF.

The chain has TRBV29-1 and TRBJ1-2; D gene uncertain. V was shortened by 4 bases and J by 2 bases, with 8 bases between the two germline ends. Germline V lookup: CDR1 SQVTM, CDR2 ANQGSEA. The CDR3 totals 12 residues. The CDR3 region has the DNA TGCAGCGTTGTTGGCCAGAACTATGGCTACACCTTC. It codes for CSVVGQNYGYTF.

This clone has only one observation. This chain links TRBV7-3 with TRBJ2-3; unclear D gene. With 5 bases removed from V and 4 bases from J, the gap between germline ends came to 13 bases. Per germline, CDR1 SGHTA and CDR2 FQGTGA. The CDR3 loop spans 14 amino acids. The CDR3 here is CASSPGHSADTQYF. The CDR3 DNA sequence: TGTGCCAGCAGCCCGGGCCACTCGGCAGATACGCAGTATTTT. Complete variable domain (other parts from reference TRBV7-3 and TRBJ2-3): GAGVSQTPSNKVTEKGKYVELRCDPISGHTALYWYRQSLGQGPEFLIYFQGTGAADDSGLPNDRFFAVRPEGSVSTLKIQRTERGDSAVYLCASSPGHSADTQYFGPGTRLTVL.

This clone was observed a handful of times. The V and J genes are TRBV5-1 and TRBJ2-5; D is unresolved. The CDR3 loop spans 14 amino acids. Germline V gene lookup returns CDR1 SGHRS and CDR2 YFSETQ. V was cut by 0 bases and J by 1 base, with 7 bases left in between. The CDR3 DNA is TGCGCCAGCAGCTTGGCCGGAGTCCAAGAGACCCAGTACTTC. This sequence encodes CASSLAGVQETQYF.

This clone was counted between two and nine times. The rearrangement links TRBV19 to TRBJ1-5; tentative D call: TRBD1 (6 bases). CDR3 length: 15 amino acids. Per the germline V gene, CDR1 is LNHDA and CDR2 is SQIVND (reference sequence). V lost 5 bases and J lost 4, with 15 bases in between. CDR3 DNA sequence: TGTGCCAGTAGTTGGGGGGCCAGGGGTAATCAGCCCCAGCATTTT. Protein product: CASSWGARGNQPQHF.

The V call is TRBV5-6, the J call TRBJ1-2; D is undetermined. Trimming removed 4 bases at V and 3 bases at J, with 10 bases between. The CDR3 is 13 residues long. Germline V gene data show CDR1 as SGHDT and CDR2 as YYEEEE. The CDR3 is CASSSQEDYGYTF. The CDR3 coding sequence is TGTGCCAGCAGCAGCCAGGAAGACTATGGCTACACCTTC.

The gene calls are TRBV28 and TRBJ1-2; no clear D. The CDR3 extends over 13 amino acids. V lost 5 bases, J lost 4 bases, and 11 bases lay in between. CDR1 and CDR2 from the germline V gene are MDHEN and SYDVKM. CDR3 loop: CASSPGSVYGYTF. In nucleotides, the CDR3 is TGTGCCAGCAGTCCCGGCAGTGTCTATGGCTACACCTTC.

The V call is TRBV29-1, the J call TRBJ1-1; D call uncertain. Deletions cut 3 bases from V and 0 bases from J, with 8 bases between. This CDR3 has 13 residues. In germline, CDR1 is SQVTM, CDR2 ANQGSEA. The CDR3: CSVEGFLNTEAFF. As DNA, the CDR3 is TGCAGCGTTGAGGGGTTTTTGAACACTGAAGCTTTCTTT.

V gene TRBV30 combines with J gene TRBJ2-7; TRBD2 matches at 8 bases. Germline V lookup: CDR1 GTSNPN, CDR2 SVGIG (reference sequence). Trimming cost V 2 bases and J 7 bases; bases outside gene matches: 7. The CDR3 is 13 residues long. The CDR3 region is CAWSRRGAGEQYF. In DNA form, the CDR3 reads TGTGCCTGGAGTAGGCGGGGGGCCGGAGAGCAGTACTTC.

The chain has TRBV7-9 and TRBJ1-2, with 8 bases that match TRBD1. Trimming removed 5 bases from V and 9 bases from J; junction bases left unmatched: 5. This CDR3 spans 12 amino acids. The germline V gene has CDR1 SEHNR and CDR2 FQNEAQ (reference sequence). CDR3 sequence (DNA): TGTGCCAGCAGCCGGGACAGGAGAAGCTACACCTTC. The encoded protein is CASSRDRRSYTF.

The CDR3 reads CSVSARLSNTEAFF. The CDR3 DNA is TGCAGCGTTTCCGCCAGGTTATCGAACACTGAAGCTTTCTTT. The V and J genes are TRBV29-1 and TRBJ1-1; D is ambiguous. Trimming stripped 5 bases from V and 1 base from J, with 14 bases between. This CDR3 is 14 amino acids long. Germline values: CDR1 SQVTM, CDR2 ANQGSEA.

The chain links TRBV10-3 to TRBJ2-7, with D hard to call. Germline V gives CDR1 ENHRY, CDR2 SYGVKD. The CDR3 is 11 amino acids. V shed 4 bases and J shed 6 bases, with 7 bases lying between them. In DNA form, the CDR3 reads TGTGCCATCAGTGGTCCAGCCGAGCAGTACTTC. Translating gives CAISGPAEQYF.

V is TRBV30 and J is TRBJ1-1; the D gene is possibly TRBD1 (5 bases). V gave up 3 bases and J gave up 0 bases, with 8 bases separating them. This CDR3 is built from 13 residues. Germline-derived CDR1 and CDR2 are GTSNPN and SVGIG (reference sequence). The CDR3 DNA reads TGTGCCTGGAGGACAGCCATGAACACTGAAGCTTTCTTT. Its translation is CAWRTAMNTEAFF. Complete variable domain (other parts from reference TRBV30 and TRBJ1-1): SQTIHQWPATLVQPVGSPLSLECTVEGTSNPNLYWYRQAAGRGLQLLFYSVGIGQISSEVPQNLSASRPQDRQFILSSKKLLLSDSGFYLCAWRTAMNTEAFFGQGTRLTVV.

CDR3 coding DNA: TGTGCCAGCAGCTCGGGACTAGCAGGAGAGACCCAGTACTTC. As protein: CASSSGLAGETQYF. The rearrangement links TRBV7-2 to TRBJ2-5, with TRBD2 matching 9 bases. The CDR3 spans 14 residues. In germline, CDR1 is SGHTA, CDR2 FQGNSA. V was pared by 4 bases and J by 4 bases, with 4 bases of the junction left unmatched.

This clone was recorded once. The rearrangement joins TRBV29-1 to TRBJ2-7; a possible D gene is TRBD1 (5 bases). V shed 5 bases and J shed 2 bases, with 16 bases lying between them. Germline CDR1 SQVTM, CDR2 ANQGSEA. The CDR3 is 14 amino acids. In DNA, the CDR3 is TGCAGCGTTATCACCTGGGCAGGGACCTACGAGCAGTACTTC. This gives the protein CSVITWAGTYEQYF.

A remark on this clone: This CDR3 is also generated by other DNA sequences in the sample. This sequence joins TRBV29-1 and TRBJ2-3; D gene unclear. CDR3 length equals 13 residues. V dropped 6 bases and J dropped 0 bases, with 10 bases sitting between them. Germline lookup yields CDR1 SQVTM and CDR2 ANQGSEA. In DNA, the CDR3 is TGCAGCGTCCTCGGCAGGAGCACAGATACGCAGTATTTT. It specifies CSVLGRSTDTQYF.

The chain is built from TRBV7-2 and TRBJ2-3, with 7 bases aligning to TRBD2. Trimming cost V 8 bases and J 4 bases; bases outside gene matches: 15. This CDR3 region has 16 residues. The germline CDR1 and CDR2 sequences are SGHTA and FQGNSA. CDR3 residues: CASSRGSSGSSDTQYF. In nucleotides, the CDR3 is TGTGCCAGCTCTAGAGGTAGTAGCGGGTCATCAGATACGCAGTATTTT.

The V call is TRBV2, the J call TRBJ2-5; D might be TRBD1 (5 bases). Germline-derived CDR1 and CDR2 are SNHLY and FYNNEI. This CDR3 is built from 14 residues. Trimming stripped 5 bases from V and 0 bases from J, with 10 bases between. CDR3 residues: CASSLQGYQETQYF. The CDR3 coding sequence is TGTGCCAGCAGTCTCCAGGGCTACCAAGAGACCCAGTACTTC.

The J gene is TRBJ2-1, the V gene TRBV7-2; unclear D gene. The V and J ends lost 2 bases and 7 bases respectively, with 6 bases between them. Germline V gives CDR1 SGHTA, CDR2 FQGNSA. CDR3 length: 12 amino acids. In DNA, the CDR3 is TGTGCCAGCAGCTTATTGTTAAATGAGCAGTTCTTC. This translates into CASSLLLNEQFF.

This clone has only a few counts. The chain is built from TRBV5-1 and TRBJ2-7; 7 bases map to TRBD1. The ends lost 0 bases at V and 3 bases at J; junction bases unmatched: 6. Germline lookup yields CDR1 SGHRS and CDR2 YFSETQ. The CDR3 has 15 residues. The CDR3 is CASSLAETGLYEQYF. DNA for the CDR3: TGCGCCAGCAGCTTGGCCGAGACAGGGCTCTACGAGCAGTACTTC. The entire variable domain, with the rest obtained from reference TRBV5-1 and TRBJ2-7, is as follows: KAGVTQTPRYLIKTRGQQVTLSCSPISGHRSVSWYQQTPGQGLQFLFEYFSETQRNKGNFPGRFSGRQFSNSRSEMNVSTLELGDSALYLCASSLAETGLYEQYFGPGTRLTVT.

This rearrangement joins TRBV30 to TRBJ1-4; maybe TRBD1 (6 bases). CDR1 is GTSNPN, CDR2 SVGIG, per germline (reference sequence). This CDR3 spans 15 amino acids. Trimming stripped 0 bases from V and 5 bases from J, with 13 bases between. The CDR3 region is CAWSVNGGANEKLFF. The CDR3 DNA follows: TGTGCCTGGAGTGTAAATGGGGGGGCGAATGAAAAACTGTTTTTT.